The T cell receptor (beta chain) described here comes from a study of blood T cells in healthy people across ages. Across the whole study: Template switching picked up about one barcoded beta molecule for each two T cells.

For this clonotype: Its cognate antigen is unknown.

Germline V lookup: CDR1 MDHEN, CDR2 SYDVKM. V dropped 10 bases and J dropped 8 bases, with 17 bases sitting between them. The CDR3 length is 12 residues. Study results and limitations: In long-lived donors, naive CD4+ cell counts and diversity exceeded those of aged donors.

Primers used in a second PCR of about 6 to 11 cycles were a sample-barcoded 5' primer and a J-beta primer mix. Using its own MiXCR run on the 5' RACE reads, TCRdb lists one record per CDR3 protein. The sample holds more than 1.4 million distinct CDR3 sequences; around two fifths are singletons and the top ten take approximately 7.9%. The individuals who served as donors were healthy Caucasians living in Russia, aged roughly 6 to 95. V and J are TRBV28 and TRBJ1-1; the D gene is possibly TRBD1 (6 bases). The receptor's source is a woman aged 18-29 years in good health. Sequenced material: blood. For the CDR3, the DNA is TGTGCCATCCGTAAGGGGGGAGGGGAAGCTTTCTTT. This gives the protein CAIRKGGGEAFF.